This entry concerns a single T cell receptor beta chain. Its antigen is unidentified. This entry is derived from a study of T cells expressing NK-cell markers. As for the study in general: CD3+CD56+NKG2C+, CD3+CD56+NKG2C- and CD3+CD56-NKG2C+ T cells, once sorted, supplied the TCR beta repertoires. Of eight sequenced donors, seven were HCMV-seropositive and one HCMV-seronegative. Study-level results: In a handful of donors, dominant CD3+CD56+NKG2C+ clonotypes ranked among the top 10 CD8+ clonotypes.

Beta-chain TCR cDNA was generated via 5'RACE template switching with UMIs. TCRdb processed the 5' RACE reads again and assigns one entry to each CDR3 protein, with no DNA. This sample's clone table lists under 200,000 distinct CDR3 sequences. Germline CDR1 and CDR2: SGDLS and YYNGEE. This CDR3 has 14 amino acids. The J gene is TRBJ2-7, the V gene TRBV9; without DNA, the TCRdb call of TRBD1 cannot be checked. Sequences were obtained from blood T cells: a sorted CD56 or NKG2C T cell subset, CD4+ or CD8+ T cells, or bulk PBMC T cells (not recorded which). This TCR was recovered from a woman between 18 and 75 years old in good health. The CDR3 sequence: CASSVGGAFSEQYF.